The text below deals with one T cell receptor (beta chain). No cognate antigen has been identified for it. Data came from a NextSeq 550. The Human TCR Profiling Kit (MiLaboratory) was used to make UMI-labeled 5' RACE TRB cDNA libraries. The full amount of extracted RNA was used for cDNA synthesis, and the full amount of resulting cDNA was used for PCR amplification. Libraries were prepared in parallel using an identical number of PCR cycles. Turning to the authors' computational methods: About 53,000 +/- 9,400 unique UMI-labeled TRB cDNA molecules per library were extracted with MIGEC and MiXCR, with at least two reads per UMI required. Each library averaged 40,000 +/- 10,000 functional in-frame TRB CDR3 nucleotide clonotypes without stop codons. After downsampling to 5000 UMI-labeled TRB molecules per sample, diversity metrics, including normalized Shannon-Wiener and Chao1, were computed in VDJtools. VDJtools was used to calculate clonotype-size-weighted physicochemical properties of the central five CDR3 residues, namely interaction energy, strength, volume and Kidera factor 4. TCRdb reprocessed the reads and assigns one entry to each CDR3 protein sequence, leaving out DNA. TCRdb's processing, not the authors' own work, is the source of the V and J calls. This sample's table has entries for roughly 130,000 distinct CDR3 sequences. 0.5% to 0.75% of the sample is taken by the ten largest.

For each CD8+ T cell subset, flow sorting was done in triplicate, and around 300,000 cells per subset went directly into RLT lysis buffer. To exclude memory contaminants, naive CD8+ T cells were stringently defined as CD45RO-CCR7+CD27+CD95-. Peripheral blood mononuclear cells were isolated from buffy coats using standard density gradient centrifugation. A FACSAria III was used to flow-sort naive CXCR3-negative and CXCR3-positive CD8+ T cells. Total RNA was extracted from sorted cells using an RNeasy Mini Kit. This entry is derived from a study of CXCR3-negative and CXCR3-positive naive CD8 T cells (dated by TCRdb to about 2019). With regard to the full study: In total, some 140 million TRB reads were obtained, which works out to roughly 1.5 +/- 0.3 million reads per library. Diversity and physicochemical repertoire analyses covered approximately 10 donors pooled from two independent experiments. Naive subsets from about 5 donors and memory cells from 3 donors were included in the TRBV-TRBJ cluster analysis.

Results and caveats for the whole study, not just this receptor: TRB CDR3s from CXCR3-positive naive cells showed higher hydrophobicity (lower Kidera factor 4), lower energy, and higher strength and volume indices than CXCR3-negative naive cells. Freshly isolated PBMCs were used for most assays because CXCR3 expression partially decreased after cryopreservation. Repertoire diversity was comparably high in both naive subsets but much lower in memory CD8+ T cells. Naive CXCR3-negative and CXCR3-positive cells from the same donor showed similar TRBV-TRBJ usage, whereas memory cells showed distinct patterns. Because surface CD5, which has been linked to self-reactivity in mice, was comparable between naive subsets, TCR interaction strength was also inferred from TRB CDR3 physicochemical properties.

The germline V gene provides CDR1 ENHRY and CDR2 SYGVKD. CDR3 length: 15 amino acids, cysteine to phenylalanine. The DNA is unrecorded. The clonotype comes from a human donor in good health. Some clones in this sample may be carry-over from other donors' samples. The material sequenced was naive CXCR3+ CD8+ T cells from blood. Per the publication, the cell subset or site label means: CD45RO-CCR7+CD27+CD95- naive CD8+ T cells expressing CXCR3 (TNR3+). The V and J segments used are TRBV10-3 and TRBJ2-1; TCRdb selects TRBD2, and the lack of DNA leaves this call unchecked. The CDR3 sequence is CAISSGTSGPREQFF.